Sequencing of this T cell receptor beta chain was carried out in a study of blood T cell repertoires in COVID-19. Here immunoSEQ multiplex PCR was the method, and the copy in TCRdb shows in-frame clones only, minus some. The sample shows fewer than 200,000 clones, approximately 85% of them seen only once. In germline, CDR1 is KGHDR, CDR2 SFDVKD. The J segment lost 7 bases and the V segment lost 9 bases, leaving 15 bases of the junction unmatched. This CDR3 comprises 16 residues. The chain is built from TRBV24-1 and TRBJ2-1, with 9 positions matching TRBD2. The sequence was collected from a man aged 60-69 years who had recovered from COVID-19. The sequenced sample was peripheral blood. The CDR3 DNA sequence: TGTGCCACCTCCAGGGAGGAGCGGGGGGCCGAGAATGAGCAGTTCTTC. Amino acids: CATSREERGAENEQFF.